This TCR beta chain was identified in a study of CD8+ T cells in alopecia areata. About the study: Twice a day, 5 to 10 mg of oral tofacitinib was administered to treated patients. Findings of the study overall: Possibly because of HLA-related factors, TCR sharing was less clear across patients than in mice.

Sequencing templates came from extracted RNA that was reverse transcribed into cDNA. Assay used: immunoSEQ multiplex PCR; TCRdb lists only in-frame clones, some missing. The table shows about 180,000 clones, with over 50% occurring only once. Germline values: CDR1 SGHRS, CDR2 YFSETQ. V was cut by 4 bases and J by 3 bases, with 9 bases left in between. The CDR3 covers 13 residues. Individuals with alopecia areata gave both lesional scalp punch biopsies and peripheral blood for collection. Comments on this clone: Its antigen is undetermined.

The chain is built from TRBV5-1 and TRBJ2-3, with D unresolved. The sequence was collected from a human donor with alopecia areata. The sequenced sample was CD4+ T cells sorted from blood, obtained at week 0. The CDR3 is CASSLWGTDTQYF. The CDR3 coding sequence is TGCGCCAGCAGCCTTTGGGGTACAGATACGCAGTATTTT.